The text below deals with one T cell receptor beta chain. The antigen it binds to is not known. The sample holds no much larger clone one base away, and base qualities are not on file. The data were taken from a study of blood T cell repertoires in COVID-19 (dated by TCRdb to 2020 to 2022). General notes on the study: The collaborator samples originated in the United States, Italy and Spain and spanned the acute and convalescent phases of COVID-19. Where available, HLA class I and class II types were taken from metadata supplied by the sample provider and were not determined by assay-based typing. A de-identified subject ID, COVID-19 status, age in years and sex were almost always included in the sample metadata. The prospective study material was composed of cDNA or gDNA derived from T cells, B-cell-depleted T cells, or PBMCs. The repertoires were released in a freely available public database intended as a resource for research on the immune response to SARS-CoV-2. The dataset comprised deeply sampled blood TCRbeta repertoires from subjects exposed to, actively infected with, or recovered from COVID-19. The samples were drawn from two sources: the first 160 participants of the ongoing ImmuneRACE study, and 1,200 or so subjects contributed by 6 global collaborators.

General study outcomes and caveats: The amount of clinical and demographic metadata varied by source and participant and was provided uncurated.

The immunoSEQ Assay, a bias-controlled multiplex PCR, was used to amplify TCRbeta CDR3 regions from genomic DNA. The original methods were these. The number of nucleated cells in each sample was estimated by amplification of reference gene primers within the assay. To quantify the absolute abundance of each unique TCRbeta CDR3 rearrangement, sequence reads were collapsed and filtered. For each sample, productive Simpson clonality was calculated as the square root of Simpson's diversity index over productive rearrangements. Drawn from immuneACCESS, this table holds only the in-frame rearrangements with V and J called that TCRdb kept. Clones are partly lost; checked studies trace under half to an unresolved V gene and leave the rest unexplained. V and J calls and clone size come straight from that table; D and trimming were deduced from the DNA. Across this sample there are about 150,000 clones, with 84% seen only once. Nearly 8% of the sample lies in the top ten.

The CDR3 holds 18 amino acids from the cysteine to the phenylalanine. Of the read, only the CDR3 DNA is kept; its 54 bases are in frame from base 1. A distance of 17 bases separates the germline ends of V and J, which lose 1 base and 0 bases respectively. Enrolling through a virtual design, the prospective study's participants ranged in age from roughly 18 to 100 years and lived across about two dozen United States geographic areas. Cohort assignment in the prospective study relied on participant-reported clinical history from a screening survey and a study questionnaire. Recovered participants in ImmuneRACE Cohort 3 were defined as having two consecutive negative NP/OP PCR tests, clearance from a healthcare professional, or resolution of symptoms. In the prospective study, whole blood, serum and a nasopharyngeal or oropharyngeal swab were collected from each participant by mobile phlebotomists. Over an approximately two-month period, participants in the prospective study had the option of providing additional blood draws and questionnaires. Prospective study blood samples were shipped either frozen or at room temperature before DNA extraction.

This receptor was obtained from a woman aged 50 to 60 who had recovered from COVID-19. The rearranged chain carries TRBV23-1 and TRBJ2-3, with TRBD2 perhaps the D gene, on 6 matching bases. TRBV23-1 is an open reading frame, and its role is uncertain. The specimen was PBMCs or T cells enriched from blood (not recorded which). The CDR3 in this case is CASSQFSTDGTSTDTQYF. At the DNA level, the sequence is TGCGCCAGCAGTCAATTTTCGACAGATGGGACTAGCACAGATACGCAGTATTTT.